A selection of T cell receptor beta chains follows, all from one sample in a study of control samples from healthy donors and cancer patients. Some clones are missing from TCRdb's copy, which holds only in-frame ones; the method was immunoSEQ multiplex PCR. Of 120,000 to 150,000 clones in the sample, roughly nine tenths are singletons; the top ten hold approximately 9%. Sequencing used blood. The receptors were gathered from a woman younger than 45 in good health. CDR3s include the opening cysteine and the closing phenylalanine or tryptophan. D genes are given only for firm matches. The size entry is marked missing in some rows and otherwise reads once, few, many or a size class.

clone size: -; J gene: TRBJ2-7; V gene: TRBV7-9; D gene: -; CDR3 DNA: TGTGCCAGCAGCCCCTCGCTAGGGGCGAGGTACGAGCAGTACTTC; CDR3 protein: CASSPSLGARYEQYF
clone size: -; J gene: TRBJ1-1; V gene: TRBV3-1/TRBV3-2; D gene: -; CDR3 DNA: TGTGCCAGCAGCCAACCGGGACGGGGGTTTGGGGAAGCTTTCTTT; CDR3 protein: CASSQPGRGFGEAFF
clone size: -; J gene: TRBJ1-1; V gene: TRBV30; D gene: -; CDR3 DNA: TGTGCCTGGAGTGTGGGCACTGAAGCTTTCTTT; CDR3 protein: CAWSVGTEAFF
clone size: -; J gene: TRBJ2-5; V gene: TRBV19; D gene: -; CDR3 DNA: TGTGCCAGTGGCCGGGCCCCGGAGACCCAGTACTTC; CDR3 protein: CASGRAPETQYF
clone size: few; J gene: TRBJ1-4; V gene: TRBV9; D gene: -; CDR3 DNA: TGTGCCAGCAGCCCATCGACAGAAAGCGAGAAACTGTTTTTT; CDR3 protein: CASSPSTESEKLFF
clone size: -; J gene: TRBJ1-1; V gene: TRBV4-2; D gene: -; CDR3 DNA: TGTGCCAGCAGCCAGGTCGGGACGGCGAACACTGAAGCTTTCTTT; CDR3 protein: CASSQVGTANTEAFF
clone size: -; J gene: TRBJ2-7; V gene: TRBV11-2; D gene: -; CDR3 DNA: TGTGCCAGCAGCCGCGGGGCCTCATCTTACGAGCAGTACTTC; CDR3 protein: CASSRGASSYEQYF
clone size: -; J gene: TRBJ2-5; V gene: TRBV28; D gene: -; CDR3 DNA: TGTGCCAGCAGCCACGGGGGCCCTACCACAGAGACCCAGTACTTC; CDR3 protein: CASSHGGPTTETQYF
clone size: -; J gene: TRBJ1-2; V gene: TRBV5-1; D gene: TRBD1; CDR3 DNA: TGCGCCAGCAGTTTTACAGGGGACTATGGCTACACCTTC; CDR3 protein: CASSFTGDYGYTF
clone size: -; J gene: TRBJ2-5; V gene: TRBV2; D gene: TRBD1; CDR3 DNA: TGTGCCAGCAAGGGACAGGGTTGGGAGACCCAGTACTTC; CDR3 protein: CASKGQGWETQYF
clone size: -; J gene: TRBJ2-7; V gene: TRBV2; D gene: TRBD2; CDR3 DNA: TGTGCCAGCAGCCACCCAGACGCTTTAGCGGGAGAAGGGTACGAGCAGTACTTC; CDR3 protein: CASSHPDALAGEGYEQYF
clone size: -; J gene: TRBJ2-2; V gene: TRBV3-1/TRBV3-2; D gene: -; CDR3 DNA: TGTGCCAGCAGCCAAGCCCGTTCGGCGGGCGCCGGGGAGCTGTTTTTT; CDR3 protein: CASSQARSAGAGELFF
clone size: -; J gene: TRBJ2-7; V gene: TRBV6-4; D gene: TRBD2; CDR3 DNA: TGTGCCAGCAGTGACGGGACTAGCGGGAGCGAGCAGTACTTC; CDR3 protein: CASSDGTSGSEQYF
clone size: -; J gene: TRBJ2-3; V gene: TRBV7-7; D gene: TRBD2; CDR3 DNA: TGTGCTAGCAGCAATGGACTAGCGGGAGGGCCAGATACGCAGTATTTT; CDR3 protein: CASSNGLAGGPDTQYF
clone size: -; J gene: TRBJ1-2; V gene: TRBV30; D gene: TRBD1; CDR3 DNA: TGTGCCTGGAGTTCAGGGGGCGCGTATGGCTACACCTTC; CDR3 protein: CAWSSGGAYGYTF
clone size: many; J gene: TRBJ1-2; V gene: TRBV29-1; D gene: -; CDR3 DNA: TGCAGCGTTGAAGAGTGGGATGGTCCCTATGGCTACACCTTC; CDR3 protein: CSVEEWDGPYGYTF
clone size: -; J gene: TRBJ1-1; V gene: TRBV5-6; D gene: -; CDR3 DNA: TGTGCCAGCAGCTTGGCGGGGTTTAGGAGGACTGAAGCTTTCTTT; CDR3 protein: CASSLAGFRRTEAFF
clone size: -; J gene: TRBJ2-7; V gene: TRBV28; D gene: TRBD1; CDR3 DNA: TGTGCCAGCAGTGTACCGGGACAGGGATTCTACGAGCAGTACTTC; CDR3 protein: CASSVPGQGFYEQYF
clone size: -; J gene: TRBJ1-1; V gene: TRBV10-3; D gene: -; CDR3 DNA: TGTGCCATCAGTGACCCGGACAGGAACACTGAAGCTTTCTTT; CDR3 protein: CAISDPDRNTEAFF
clone size: -; J gene: TRBJ1-2; V gene: TRBV15; D gene: -; CDR3 DNA: TGTGCCACCAGCGGACAGCAGGGGTCTGGAGGCTACACCTTC; CDR3 protein: CATSGQQGSGGYTF
clone size: -; J gene: TRBJ2-5; V gene: TRBV10-3; D gene: -; CDR3 DNA: TGTGCCATAGGACTGAACCAAGAGACCCAGTACTTC; CDR3 protein: CAIGLNQETQYF
clone size: once; J gene: TRBJ2-7; V gene: TRBV19; D gene: -; CDR3 DNA: TGTGCCAGTAGTGAAGGGTTCGCCCTCTACGAGCAGTACTTC; CDR3 protein: CASSEGFALYEQYF
clone size: -; J gene: TRBJ1-3; V gene: TRBV30; D gene: -; CDR3 DNA: TGTGCCTGGAGGGCACTCCGTGGAAACACCATATATTTT; CDR3 protein: CAWRALRGNTIYF
clone size: -; J gene: TRBJ2-5; V gene: TRBV14; D gene: -; CDR3 DNA: TGTGCCAGCAGCCAATTGGCGAGGGCGGGGACCCAGTACTTC; CDR3 protein: CASSQLARAGTQYF
clone size: -; J gene: TRBJ2-2; V gene: TRBV9; D gene: TRBD1; CDR3 DNA: TGTGCCAGCGACAGGGGCGGGGAGCTGTTTTTT; CDR3 protein: CASDRGGELFF
clone size: -; J gene: TRBJ2-1; V gene: TRBV7-3; D gene: TRBD2; CDR3 DNA: TGTGCCAGCAGCTTAGGGGGTAGCGGGTCGTACAATGAGCAGTTCTTC; CDR3 protein: CASSLGGSGSYNEQFF
clone size: -; J gene: TRBJ2-3; V gene: TRBV21-1; D gene: -; CDR3 DNA: TGTGCCAGCAGCAAAGCAAGTAGAATCGGTGGGCCTCTCAATCCGAAAACAGATACGCAGTATTTT; CDR3 protein: CASSKASRIGGPLNPKTDTQYF
clone size: -; J gene: TRBJ1-6; V gene: TRBV27; D gene: -; CDR3 DNA: TGTGCCAGCAGTCTCCCGACGATGGGCTCACCCCTCCACTTT; CDR3 protein: CASSLPTMGSPLHF
clone size: -; J gene: TRBJ2-7; V gene: TRBV3-1/TRBV3-2; D gene: -; CDR3 DNA: TGTGCCAGCAGCCAAGAGACTTTTCCCTACGAGCAGTACTTC; CDR3 protein: CASSQETFPYEQYF
clone size: -; J gene: TRBJ1-2; V gene: TRBV27; D gene: -; CDR3 DNA: TGTGCCAGCAGTGTCTACCCAGTAGGCTATGGCTACACCTTC; CDR3 protein: CASSVYPVGYGYTF
clone size: -; J gene: TRBJ1-2; V gene: TRBV19; D gene: -; CDR3 DNA: TGTGCCAGTAGTCTCCAGTCGGCAGGGCTTGGCTACACCTTC; CDR3 protein: CASSLQSAGLGYTF
clone size: -; J gene: TRBJ2-1; V gene: TRBV5-1; D gene: -; CDR3 DNA: TGCGCCAGCAAGACCAGCGGAAGGGGGACTGTTGAGCAGTTCTTC; CDR3 protein: CASKTSGRGTVEQFF
clone size: -; J gene: TRBJ2-5; V gene: TRBV28; D gene: TRBD1; CDR3 DNA: TGTGCCAGCAGTTCGGACAGGGGGATGGTAGCGGGAAACCAAGAGACCCAGTACTTC; CDR3 protein: CASSSDRGMVAGNQETQYF